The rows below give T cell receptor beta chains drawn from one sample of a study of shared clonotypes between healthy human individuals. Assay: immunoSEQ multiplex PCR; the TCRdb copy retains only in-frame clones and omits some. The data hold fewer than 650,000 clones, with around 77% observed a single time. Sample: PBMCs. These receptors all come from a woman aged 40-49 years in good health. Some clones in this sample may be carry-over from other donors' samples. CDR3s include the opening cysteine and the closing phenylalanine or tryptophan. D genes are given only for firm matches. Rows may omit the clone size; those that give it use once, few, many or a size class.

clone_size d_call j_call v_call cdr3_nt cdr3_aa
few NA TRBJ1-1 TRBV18 TGTGCCAGCTCACCCTTCGAGGGAGAAGCTTTCTTT CASSPFEGEAFF
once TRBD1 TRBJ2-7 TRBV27 TGTGCCAGCAGTTTAACAATCGACAGGGCTGCCTACGAGCAGTACTTC CASSLTIDRAAYEQYF
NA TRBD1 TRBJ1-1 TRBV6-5 TGTGCCAGCAGGCGGGACAGCCAATCTGAAGCTTTCTTT CASRRDSQSEAFF
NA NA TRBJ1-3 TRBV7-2 TGTGCCAGCAGCTCCGGACAGATACAGGACACCATATATTTT CASSSGQIQDTIYF
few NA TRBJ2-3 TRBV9 TGTGCCAGCAGCGTAGGTGGGTGGAGCACAGATACGCAGTATTTT CASSVGGWSTDTQYF
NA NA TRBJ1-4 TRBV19 TGTGCCAGTAATTCATACGCAACTAATGAAAAACTGTTTTTT CASNSYATNEKLFF
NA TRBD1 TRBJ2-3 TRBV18 TGTGCCAGCTCACCATCGGGGACAGCCCGCGGAGATACGCAGTATTTT CASSPSGTARGDTQYF
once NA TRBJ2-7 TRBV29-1 TGCAGCGGAGGACGGAGTCGTGACTCCTACGAGCAGTACTTC CSGGRSRDSYEQYF
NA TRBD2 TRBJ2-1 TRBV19 TGTGCCAGCTCCCCTGGCCTAGCGGGAGTGGCTGAGCAGTTCTTC CASSPGLAGVAEQFF
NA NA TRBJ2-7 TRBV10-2 TGCGCCAGCAACCCCGGGACCGTCTACGAGCAGTACTTC CASNPGTVYEQYF
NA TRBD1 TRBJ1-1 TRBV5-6 TGTGCCAGCAGCTCCGACAGGGGGCTTACTGAAGCTTTCTTT CASSSDRGLTEAFF
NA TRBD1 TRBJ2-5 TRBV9 TGTGCCAGCAGCGCCCGCTCGGGACAGAGCCAAGAGACCCAGTACTTC CASSARSGQSQETQYF
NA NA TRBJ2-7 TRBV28 TGTGCCAGCAGTTGGGACTCAATTAGCTCCTACGAGCAGTACTTC CASSWDSISSYEQYF
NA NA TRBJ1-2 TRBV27 TGTGCCAGCAGTTTATTGGGGACTGATGGCTACACCTTC CASSLLGTDGYTF
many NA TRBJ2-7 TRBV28 TGTGCCAGCAGTTCAAACAGGGACGAGCAGTACTTC CASSSNRDEQYF
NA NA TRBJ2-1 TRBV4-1 TGCGCCAGCAGCCTCCTACACGGTGGTGAGCAGTTCTTC CASSLLHGGEQFF
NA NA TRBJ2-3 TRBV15 TGTGCCACCAGCAGAGATCTGGGCAGCACAGATACGCAGTATTTT CATSRDLGSTDTQYF